This T cell receptor beta chain is drawn from a study of blood T cell repertoires in COVID-19. Study-wide context: Samples representing acute and convalescent COVID-19 were sourced from the United States, Italy and Spain. In each case, the material was cDNA or gDNA derived from T cells, B-cell-depleted T cells, or PBMCs.

V dropped 3 bases and J dropped 4; count of bases not matched to a gene: 5. The CDR3 is 15 residues long. Germline loops: CDR1 SGHAT, CDR2 FQNNGV. Assay used: immunoSEQ multiplex PCR; TCRdb lists only in-frame clones, some missing. The sample lists under 300,000 clones; around 85% were seen once. The study drew participants aged roughly 18 to 95 years from about two dozen US areas. The study assigned cohorts using participant-reported clinical history. This sequence was found in a woman aged 35 to 49 with acute COVID-19. This rearrangement joins TRBV11-2 to TRBJ1-5, with TRBD1 identical over 8 bases. The sequenced material came from PBMCs or T cells enriched from blood (not recorded which). DNA of the CDR3: TGTGCCAGCAGCTTGGACAGGGTGGGGAATCAGCCCCAGCATTTT. The encoded protein is CASSLDRVGNQPQHF.